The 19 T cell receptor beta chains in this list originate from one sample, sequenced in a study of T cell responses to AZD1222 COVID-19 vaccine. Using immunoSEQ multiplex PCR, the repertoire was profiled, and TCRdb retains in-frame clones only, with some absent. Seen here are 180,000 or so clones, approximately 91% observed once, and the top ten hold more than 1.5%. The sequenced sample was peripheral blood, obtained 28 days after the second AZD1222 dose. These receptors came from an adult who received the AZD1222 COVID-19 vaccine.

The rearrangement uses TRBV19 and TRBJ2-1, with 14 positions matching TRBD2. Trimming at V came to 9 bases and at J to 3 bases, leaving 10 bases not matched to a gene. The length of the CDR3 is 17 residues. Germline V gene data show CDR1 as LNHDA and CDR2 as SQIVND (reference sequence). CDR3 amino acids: CASSGLAGAIFYNEQFF. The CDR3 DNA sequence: TGTGCCAGCTCGGGACTAGCGGGGGCAATCTTCTACAATGAGCAGTTCTTC.

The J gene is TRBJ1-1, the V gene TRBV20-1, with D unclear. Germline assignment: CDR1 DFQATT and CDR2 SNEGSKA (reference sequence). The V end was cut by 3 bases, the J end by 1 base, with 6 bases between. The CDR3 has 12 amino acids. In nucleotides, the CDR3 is TGCAGTGCTAGTCCCGGGAACACTGAAGCTTTCTTT. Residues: CSASPGNTEAFF.

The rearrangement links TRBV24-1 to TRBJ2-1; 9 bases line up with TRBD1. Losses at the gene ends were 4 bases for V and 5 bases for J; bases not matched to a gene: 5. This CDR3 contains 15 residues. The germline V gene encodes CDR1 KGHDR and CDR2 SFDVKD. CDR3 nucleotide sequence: TGTGCCACCAGTGACACAGGGGGCGCGGACAATGAGCAGTTCTTC. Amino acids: CATSDTGGADNEQFF.

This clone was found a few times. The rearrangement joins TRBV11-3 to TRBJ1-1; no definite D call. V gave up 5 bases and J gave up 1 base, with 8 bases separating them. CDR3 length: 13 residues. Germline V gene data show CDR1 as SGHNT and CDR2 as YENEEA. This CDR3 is CASSRQSNTEAFF. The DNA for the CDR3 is TGTGCCAGCAGCCGGCAATCGAACACTGAAGCTTTCTTT.

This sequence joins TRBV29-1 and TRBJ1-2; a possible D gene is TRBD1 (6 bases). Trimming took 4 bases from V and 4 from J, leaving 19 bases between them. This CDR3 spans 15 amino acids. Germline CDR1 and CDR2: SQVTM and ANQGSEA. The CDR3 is CSVAPDSSGSYGYTF. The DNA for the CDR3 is TGCAGCGTTGCCCCGGACAGCTCAGGGAGCTATGGCTACACCTTC.

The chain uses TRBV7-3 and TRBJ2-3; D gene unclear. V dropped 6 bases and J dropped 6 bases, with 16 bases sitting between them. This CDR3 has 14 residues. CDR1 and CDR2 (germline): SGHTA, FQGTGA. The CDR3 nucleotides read TGTGCCAGCAGTGAATGGGCCAGCAGGGATACGCAGTATTTT. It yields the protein CASSEWASRDTQYF.

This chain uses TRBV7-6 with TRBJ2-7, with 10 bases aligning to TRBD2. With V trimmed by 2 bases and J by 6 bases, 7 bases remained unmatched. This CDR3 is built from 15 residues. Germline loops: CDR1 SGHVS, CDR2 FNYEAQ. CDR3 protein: CASSLKGLAVGEQYF. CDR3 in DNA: TGTGCCAGCAGCTTAAAAGGACTAGCGGTCGGCGAGCAGTACTTC.

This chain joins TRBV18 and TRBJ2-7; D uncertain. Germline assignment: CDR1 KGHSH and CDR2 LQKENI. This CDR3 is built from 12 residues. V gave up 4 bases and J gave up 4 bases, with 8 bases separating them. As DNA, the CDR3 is TGTGCCAGCTCACGAACACAGTACGAGCAGTACTTC. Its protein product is CASSRTQYEQYF.

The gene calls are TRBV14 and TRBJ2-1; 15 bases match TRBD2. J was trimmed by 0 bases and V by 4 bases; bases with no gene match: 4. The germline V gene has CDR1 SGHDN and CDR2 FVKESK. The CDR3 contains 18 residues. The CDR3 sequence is CASSPGLAGGVSYNEQFF. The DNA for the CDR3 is TGTGCCAGCAGCCCGGGACTAGCGGGAGGTGTCTCCTACAATGAGCAGTTCTTC.

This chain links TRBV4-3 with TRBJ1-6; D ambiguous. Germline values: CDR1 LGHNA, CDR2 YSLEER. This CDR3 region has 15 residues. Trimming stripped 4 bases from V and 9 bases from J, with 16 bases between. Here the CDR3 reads CASSRANPVGSPLHF. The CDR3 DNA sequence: TGCGCCAGCAGCCGAGCTAACCCGGTCGGTTCACCCCTCCACTTT.

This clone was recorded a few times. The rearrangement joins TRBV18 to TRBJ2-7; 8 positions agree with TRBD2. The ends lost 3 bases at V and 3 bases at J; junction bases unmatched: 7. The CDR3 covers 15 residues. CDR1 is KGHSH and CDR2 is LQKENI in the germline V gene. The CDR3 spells CASSPSGTRGYEQYF. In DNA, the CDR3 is TGTGCCAGCTCACCCTCCGGGACTAGGGGCTACGAGCAGTACTTC.

The CDR3 reads CASSFWQGSTEAFF. In DNA, the CDR3 is TGCGCCAGCAGCTTTTGGCAGGGAAGCACTGAAGCTTTCTTT. The V call is TRBV5-1, the J call TRBJ1-1; D may be TRBD1 (5 bases). CDR3 size: 14 residues. CDR1 and CDR2 from the germline V gene are SGHRS and YFSETQ. V was clipped by 2 bases and J by 4 bases, with 12 bases between them.

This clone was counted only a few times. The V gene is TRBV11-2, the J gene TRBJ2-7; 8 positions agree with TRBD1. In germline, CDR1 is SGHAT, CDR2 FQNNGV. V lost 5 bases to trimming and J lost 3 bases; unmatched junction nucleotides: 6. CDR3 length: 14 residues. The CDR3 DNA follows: TGTGCCAGCAGCCGATCCGACAGGGGCTACGAGCAGTACTTC. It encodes CASSRSDRGYEQYF.

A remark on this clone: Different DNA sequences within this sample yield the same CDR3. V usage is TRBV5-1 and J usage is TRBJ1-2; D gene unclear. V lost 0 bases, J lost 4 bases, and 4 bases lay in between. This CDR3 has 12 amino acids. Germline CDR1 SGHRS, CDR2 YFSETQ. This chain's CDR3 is CASSLDGYGYTF. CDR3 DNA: TGCGCCAGCAGCTTGGACGGCTATGGCTACACCTTC.

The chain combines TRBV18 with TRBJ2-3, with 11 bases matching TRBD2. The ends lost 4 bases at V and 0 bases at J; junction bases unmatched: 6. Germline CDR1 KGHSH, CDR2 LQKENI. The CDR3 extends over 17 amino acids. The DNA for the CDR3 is TGTGCCAGCTCACTGGGGACTAGCGGTTCTAGCACAGATACGCAGTATTTT. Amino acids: CASSLGTSGSSTDTQYF.

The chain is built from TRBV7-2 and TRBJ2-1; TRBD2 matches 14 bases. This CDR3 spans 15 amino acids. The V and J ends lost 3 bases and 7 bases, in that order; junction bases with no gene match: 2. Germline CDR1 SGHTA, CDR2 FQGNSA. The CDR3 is CASSLTSGRANEQFF. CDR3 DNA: TGTGCCAGCAGCTTGACTAGCGGGAGGGCTAATGAGCAGTTCTTC.

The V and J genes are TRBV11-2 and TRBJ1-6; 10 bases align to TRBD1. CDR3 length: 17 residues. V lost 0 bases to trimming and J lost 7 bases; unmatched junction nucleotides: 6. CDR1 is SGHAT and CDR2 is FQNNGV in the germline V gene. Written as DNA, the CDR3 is TGTGCCAGCAGCTTAGAAGACAGGGGGCTTAGGAATTCACCCCTCCACTTT. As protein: CASSLEDRGLRNSPLHF. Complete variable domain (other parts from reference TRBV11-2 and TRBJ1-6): EAGVAQSPRYKIIEKRQSVAFWCNPISGHATLYWYQQILGQGPKLLIQFQNNGVVDDSQLPKDRFSAERLKGVDSTLKIQPAKLEDSAVYLCASSLEDRGLRNSPLHFGNGTRLTVT.

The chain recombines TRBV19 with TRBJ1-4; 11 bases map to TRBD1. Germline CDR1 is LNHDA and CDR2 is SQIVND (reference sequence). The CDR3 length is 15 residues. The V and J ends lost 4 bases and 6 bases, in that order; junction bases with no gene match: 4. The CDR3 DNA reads TGTGCCAGTAGTACTTGGGACAGGGGGTATGAAAAACTGTTTTTT. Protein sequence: CASSTWDRGYEKLFF.

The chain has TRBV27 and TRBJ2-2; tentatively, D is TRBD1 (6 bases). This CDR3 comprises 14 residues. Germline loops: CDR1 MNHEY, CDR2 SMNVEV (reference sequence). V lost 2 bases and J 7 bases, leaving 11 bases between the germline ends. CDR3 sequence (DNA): TGTGCCAGCAGTTTAAGACAGGTGAACGGGGAGCTGTTTTTT. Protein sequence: CASSLRQVNGELFF.